The next 10 T cell receptor beta chains were all read from a single sample in a study of T cells in Graves' hyperthyroidism and ophthalmopathy. Amplification of TCR beta CDR3 regions was performed using RNA transcripts as template. When the TCR CDR3 underwent first-round RT-PCR, the HTBI primer set was used. TCRdb ran MiXCR on the multiplex PCR reads and lists one entry per CDR3 protein. Of about 200,000 distinct CDR3 sequences in the sample, 17% were seen once. Sequencing input: blood. These receptors all stem from a man between 50 and 59 years old with Graves' hyperthyroidism.

This clonotype came up a few times. The chain is built from TRBV6-1 and TRBJ2-7, with TRBD1 matching 9 bases. CDR1 and CDR2 (germline): MNHNS, SASEGT. J lost 4 bases, V lost 6 bases, and 4 bases had no gene match. The CDR3 contains 13 residues. CDR3 nucleotide sequence: TGTGCCAGCAGGCCGGGACAGGGTTACGAGCAGTACTTC. It translates to CASRPGQGYEQYF.

The chain employs TRBV20-1 and TRBJ2-2, with TRBD1 as a possible D gene (6 bases). Germline V gene data show CDR1 as DFQATT and CDR2 as SNEGSKA (reference sequence). The V end was cut by 1 base, the J end by 5 bases, with 14 bases between. The CDR3 runs to 15 residues. The CDR3 coding sequence is TGCAGTGCTAGAGTACCGGACAGAGGAACCGGGGAGCTGTTTTTT. Residues: CSARVPDRGTGELFF.

This clonotype occurred many times. The V gene is TRBV7-2, the J gene TRBJ1-1; perhaps TRBD1 as D (5 bases). V lost 4 bases and J lost 3, with 12 bases in between. This CDR3 spans 14 amino acids. Germline V gene lookup returns CDR1 SGHTA and CDR2 FQGNSA. The CDR3 loop reads CASSSRQIYTEAFF. In DNA, the CDR3 is TGTGCCAGCAGCTCTAGACAGATTTACACTGAAGCTTTCTTT.

The chain is built from TRBV6-2 or TRBV6-3 and TRBJ2-7, with 9 nucleotides matching TRBD1. The germline CDR1 and CDR2 sequences are MNHEY and SVGEGT. With V trimmed by 2 bases and J by 4 bases, 12 bases remained unmatched. The CDR3 has 17 residues. The CDR3 DNA reads TGTGCCAGCAGTTACGGGACCGGGACAGGGTATCTTTACGAGCAGTACTTC. It encodes CASSYGTGTGYLYEQYF.

This clonotype occurred a few times. The genes are TRBV11-2 and TRBJ2-7; 7 bases line up with TRBD2. Trimming removed 3 bases from V and 4 bases from J; junction bases left unmatched: 9. The germline gives CDR1 SGHAT, CDR2 FQNNGV. The CDR3 loop spans 15 amino acids. CDR3 DNA: TGTGCCAGCAGCTTGCTTCCGGGAGCGGGGTACGAGCAGTACTTC. Protein: CASSLLPGAGYEQYF.

This clonotype was detected many times. The rearrangement uses TRBV5-6 and TRBJ2-7; 9 bases agree with TRBD1. From germline, CDR1 is SGHDT and CDR2 YYEEEE. Unmatched junction bases numbered 3, after V lost 5 bases and J lost 3 bases. The CDR3 has 13 amino acids. CDR3: CASRQDRGYEQYF. Here the CDR3 DNA reads TGTGCCAGCAGACAGGACAGGGGCTACGAGCAGTACTTC.

This clonotype turned up a few times. The chain employs TRBV19 and TRBJ1-3, with TRBD1 matching 9 bases. V lost 9 bases to trimming and J lost 0 bases; unmatched junction nucleotides: 12. Germline CDR1 is LNHDA and CDR2 is SQIVND (reference sequence). There are 17 residues in the CDR3. The CDR3 loop is CARDTGTGNGSGNTIYF. As DNA, the CDR3 is TGTGCCAGAGATACCGGGACAGGGAACGGCTCTGGAAACACCATATATTTT.

This clonotype was detected many times. The J gene is TRBJ2-7, the V gene TRBV2, with 11 bases fitting TRBD1. In germline, CDR1 is SNHLY, CDR2 FYNNEI. Trimming took 4 bases from V and 6 from J; bases not matched to a gene: 5. CDR3 length: 14 residues. The CDR3 region is CASSGTGGVGEQYF. For the CDR3, the DNA is TGTGCCAGCAGTGGGACAGGGGGCGTGGGCGAGCAGTACTTC.

This clonotype was recorded at least ten times. A read error may account for a junction end that differs from germline. This chain joins TRBV13 and TRBJ2-7; TRBD1 might be the D (5 bases). This CDR3 has 14 residues. CDR1 and CDR2 (germline): PRHDT, FYEKMQ (reference sequence). The CDR3 bases are TGTGCCAGCAGCCTAGGGGAAAATGGCTACGAGCAGTACTTC. Residues: CASSLGENGYEQYF.

The V and J genes are TRBV5-4 and TRBJ2-2, with D possibly being TRBD1 (5 bases). Germline CDR1 SGHNT, CDR2 YYREEE (reference sequence). The CDR3 length is 17 residues. Trimming pared 4 bases from V and 0 bases from J, leaving 16 bases between. This CDR3 reads CASSPSLLGANTGELFF. For the CDR3, the DNA is TGTGCCAGCAGCCCAAGCCTTCTAGGGGCGAACACCGGGGAGCTGTTTTTT.